These T cell receptor beta chains were read from a single sample in a study of Ad26.COV2.S vaccination and SARS-CoV-2 variants. The repertoire was sequenced with immunoSEQ multiplex PCR; TCRdb's copy has only in-frame clones and lacks some. The sample has hundreds of thousands of clones, approximately 86% seen once. This material consisted of peripheral blood, taken in a trial of Ad26.COV2.S vaccine versus placebo. Every receptor here comes from a person between 18 and 60 years old who received the Ad26.COV2.S COVID-19 vaccine or a placebo. Both conserved end residues are part of each CDR3. A D gene is named only where the DNA matches it firmly. Clone size appears in some rows only: once, few, many, or a class for an expanded clone.

d_call,j_call,clone_size,v_call,cdr3_aa,cdr3_nt
.,TRBJ2-1,few,TRBV7-3,CASSPRGGVSEQFF,TGTGCCAGCAGCCCTAGGGGGGGAGTCAGTGAGCAGTTCTTC
TRBD2,TRBJ2-2,.,TRBV18,CASSPPTSGLPGELFF,TGTGCCAGCTCACCACCGACTAGCGGGCTTCCCGGGGAGCTGTTTTTT
.,TRBJ2-1,.,TRBV5-1,CASSYSARNEQFF,TGCGCCAGCAGCTATAGCGCCAGGAATGAGCAGTTCTTC
TRBD1,TRBJ2-3,.,TRBV28,CATGQGADTQYF,TGTGCCACGGGACAGGGGGCCGATACGCAGTATTTT
.,TRBJ1-2,.,TRBV2,CASSADSPNYGYTF,TGTGCCAGCAGCGCCGACAGTCCTAACTATGGCTACACCTTC
.,TRBJ2-6,.,TRBV6-2/TRBV6-3,CASSYLFGRDSGANVLTF,TGTGCCAGCAGTTACCTTTTCGGGAGAGACTCTGGGGCCAACGTCCTGACTTTC
.,TRBJ1-3,.,TRBV5-6,CASSLAGTPASGNTIYF,TGTGCCAGCAGCTTGGCCGGGACACCGGCCTCTGGAAACACCATATATTTT
TRBD2,TRBJ2-3,.,TRBV7-3,CASSRAGATDTQYF,TGTGCCAGCAGCCGAGCGGGAGCCACAGATACGCAGTATTTT
TRBD2,TRBJ2-7,.,TRBV7-2,CASSLGGRGAPYEQYF,TGTGCCAGCAGCTTGGGGGGGAGAGGGGCCCCATACGAGCAGTACTTC
TRBD1,TRBJ2-7,.,TRBV2,CASGGTGVGEQYF,TGTGCCAGCGGGGGCACAGGGGTAGGAGAGCAGTACTTC
.,TRBJ2-1,.,TRBV7-3,CASSLRGGTGTLSYNEQFF,TGTGCCAGCAGCCTAAGGGGGGGAACCGGGACTTTAAGCTACAATGAGCAGTTCTTC
.,TRBJ2-2,.,TRBV12-3/TRBV12-4,CADKTNTGELFF,TGTGCCGACAAAACGAACACCGGGGAGCTGTTTTTT
.,TRBJ1-1,few,TRBV28,CASRLGTDTEAFF,TGTGCCAGCAGGTTGGGCACAGACACTGAAGCTTTCTTT
.,TRBJ2-5,.,TRBV27,CASRTNQETQYF,TGTGCCAGCAGGACTAACCAAGAGACCCAGTACTTC
.,TRBJ2-7,.,TRBV13,CASSLGTDGTYEQYF,TGTGCCAGCAGCCTCGGGACTGATGGGACCTACGAGCAGTACTTC
TRBD1,TRBJ1-4,.,TRBV7-9,CASSSDRVNEKLFF,TGTGCCAGCAGCTCGGACAGGGTAAATGAAAAACTGTTTTTT
.,TRBJ1-1,.,TRBV18,CASSDGSGTEAFF,TGTGCCAGCTCCGATGGGTCCGGAACTGAAGCTTTCTTT
.,TRBJ2-5,.,TRBV28,CASSLAGWETQYF,TGTGCCAGCAGTTTAGCGGGGTGGGAGACCCAGTACTTC
.,TRBJ1-1,once,TRBV28,CASSLLPGTEAFF,TGTGCCAGCAGTTTACTACCCGGGACAGAAGCTTTCTTT
TRBD1,TRBJ2-1,.,TRBV11-2,CASSPPRTGEHNEQFF,TGTGCCAGCAGCCCCCCAAGGACAGGGGAACACAATGAGCAGTTCTTC
TRBD1,TRBJ1-4,.,TRBV4-2,CASSQASGTGVNEKLFF,TGTGCCAGCAGCCAAGCTTCTGGGACAGGGGTTAATGAAAAACTGTTTTTT
.,TRBJ2-2,.,TRBV7-2,CASSLGGTVTGELFF,TGTGCCAGCAGCTTAGGGGGTACGGTCACCGGGGAGCTGTTTTTT
.,TRBJ1-4,.,TRBV18,CASSPGTHREKLFF,TGTGCCAGCTCACCAGGGACCCACCGCGAAAAACTGTTTTTT
.,TRBJ2-7,.,TRBV5-1,CASSLGGREQYF,TGCGCCAGCAGCTTGGGAGGGCGCGAGCAGTACTTC
.,TRBJ2-2,.,TRBV24-1,CATSDPAGETTGELFF,TGTGCCACCAGTGATCCCGCTGGTGAGACCACCGGGGAGCTGTTTTTT
.,TRBJ2-5,.,TRBV5-4,CASSTGTAKQETQYF,TGTGCCAGCAGCACCGGGACCGCGAAGCAAGAGACCCAGTACTTC
TRBD2,TRBJ2-7,.,TRBV3-1/TRBV3-2,CASSASGRYEQYF,TGTGCCAGCAGCGCTAGCGGGAGGTACGAGCAGTACTTC
TRBD1,TRBJ2-3,.,TRBV12-5,CASGLAPPRTGRSTDTQYF,TGTGCTAGTGGTTTGGCCCCCCCCCGGACAGGGAGGAGCACAGATACGCAGTATTTT
.,TRBJ2-1,once,TRBV27,CASSLDGPGSFYNEQFF,TGTGCCAGCAGTTTGGACGGCCCCGGCAGCTTCTACAATGAGCAGTTCTTC
TRBD1,TRBJ1-2,.,TRBV4-1,CASSQGTGRSRQGAF,TGCGCCAGCAGCCAAGGGACAGGGCGATCGCGCCAGGGGGCCTTC
.,TRBJ1-5,.,TRBV24-1,CATSEAGPLNQPQHF,TGTGCCACCAGTGAGGCGGGTCCTCTGAATCAGCCCCAGCATTTT
.,TRBJ2-7,.,TRBV9,CASSVGSGGTPYEQYF,TGTGCCAGCAGCGTAGGATCAGGAGGGACACCCTACGAGCAGTACTTC
.,TRBJ1-3,.,TRBV12-3/TRBV12-4,CASQRTGNTIYF,TGTGCCAGCCAGAGAACCGGAAACACCATATATTTT
TRBD1,TRBJ2-7,once,TRBV4-1,CASSQGQGISYEQYF,TGCGCCAGCAGCCAAGGACAGGGAATCTCCTACGAGCAGTACTTC
.,TRBJ2-3,.,TRBV19,CASSIMATTDTQYF,TGTGCCAGTAGTATAATGGCTACCACAGATACGCAGTATTTT
TRBD1,TRBJ2-7,.,TRBV27,CASSSFTGAEQYF,TGTGCCAGCAGTTCGTTTACAGGGGCCGAGCAGTACTTC
.,TRBJ1-4,.,TRBV2,CASTRSAGRINEKLFF,TGTGCCAGCACCCGATCGGCGGGACGGATTAATGAAAAACTGTTTTTT
.,TRBJ1-2,few,TRBV18,CASSPPRRGGYTF,TGTGCCAGCTCACCACCGAGAAGGGGCGGCTACACCTTC
TRBD2,TRBJ2-2,.,TRBV6-2/TRBV6-3,CASSLLAGNTGELFF,TGTGCCAGCAGTCTCCTAGCGGGCAACACCGGGGAGCTGTTTTTT
.,TRBJ2-2,.,TRBV7-9,CASSLMGTTNTGELFF,TGTGCCAGCAGCTTAATGGGCACTACGAACACCGGGGAGCTGTTTTTT
.,TRBJ2-2,.,TRBV5-1,CASSRAVSGELFF,TGCGCCAGCAGCCGCGCCGTGTCCGGGGAGCTGTTTTTT
TRBD2,TRBJ2-7,.,TRBV28,CASLTSGYEQYF,TGTGCCAGCCTGACTAGCGGCTACGAGCAGTACTTC
.,TRBJ2-3,once,TRBV19,CATSRTGDKTSTDTQYF,TGTGCCACCTCGCGAACGGGGGACAAGACTAGCACAGATACGCAGTATTTT
TRBD2,TRBJ2-7,.,TRBV11-2,CASTPSGPISYEQYF,TGTGCCAGCACCCCTAGCGGTCCCATCTCCTACGAGCAGTACTTC
TRBD1,TRBJ2-7,.,TRBV7-2,CASSIGTGVREQYF,TGTGCCAGCAGCATCGGGACAGGGGTTCGCGAGCAGTACTTC
TRBD1,TRBJ2-1,.,TRBV27,CASSFTGGIQGEQFF,TGTGCCAGCAGCTTCACAGGGGGGATACAGGGTGAGCAGTTCTTC
TRBD1,TRBJ2-3,.,TRBV2,CASNGWDRGLDTQYF,TGTGCCAGCAACGGTTGGGACAGGGGGCTGGATACGCAGTATTTT
.,TRBJ1-1,.,TRBV12-5,CASGARLENTEAFF,TGTGCTAGTGGTGCCCGGCTGGAGAACACTGAAGCTTTCTTT
.,TRBJ1-6,.,TRBV28,CASSFRNRSPLHF,TGTGCCAGCAGCTTTAGGAACAGGTCACCCCTCCACTTT